This TCR beta chain comes out of a study of cytomegalovirus exposure and HLA in healthy donors. To note about this clone: What it binds is not known.

The PCR was carried out with 60 Vbeta primers and 13 Jbeta primers. The table came from immunoSEQ multiplex PCR; TCRdb's copy has only in-frame clones and leaves some out. The sample includes some 78,000 clones, about three quarters of them seen just once. Regarding the study as a whole: Most subjects' HLA-A and HLA-B alleles were reportedly predicted from TCR beta sequences.

The clonotype comes from a woman in her forties in good health and CMV-seropositive. The sequencing input was PBMCs.

The CDR3 loop reads CASSYRGSGIIEKLFF. In DNA form, the CDR3 reads TGTGCCAGCAGTTATCGGGGGTCGGGAATAATTGAAAAACTGTTTTTT. The chain is built from TRBV6-6 and TRBJ1-4, with D maybe TRBD1 (5 bases). Germline V CDR1 and CDR2: MNHNY, SVGAGI (reference sequence). Deletions cut 3 bases from V and 7 bases from J, with 18 bases between. This CDR3 comprises 16 residues.